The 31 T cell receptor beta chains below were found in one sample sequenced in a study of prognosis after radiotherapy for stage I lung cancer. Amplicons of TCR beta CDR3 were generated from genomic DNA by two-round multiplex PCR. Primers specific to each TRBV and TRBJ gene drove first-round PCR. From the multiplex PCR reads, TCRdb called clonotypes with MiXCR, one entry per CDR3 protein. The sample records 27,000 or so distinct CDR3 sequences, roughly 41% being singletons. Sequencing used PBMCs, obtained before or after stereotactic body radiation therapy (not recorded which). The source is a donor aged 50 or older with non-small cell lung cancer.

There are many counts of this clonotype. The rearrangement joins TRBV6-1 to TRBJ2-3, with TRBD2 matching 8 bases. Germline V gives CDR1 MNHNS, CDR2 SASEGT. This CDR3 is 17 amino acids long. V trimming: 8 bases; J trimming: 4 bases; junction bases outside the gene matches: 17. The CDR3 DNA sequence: TGTGCCAGCGCCACCCTAAGCGGGGGCGCCCCCCCAGATACGCAGTATTTT. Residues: CASATLSGGAPPDTQYF.

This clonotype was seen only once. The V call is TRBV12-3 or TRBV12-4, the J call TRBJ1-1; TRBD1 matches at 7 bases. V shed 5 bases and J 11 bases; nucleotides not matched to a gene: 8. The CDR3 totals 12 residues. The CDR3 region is CASSEGAPRAFF. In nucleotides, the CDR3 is TGTGCCAGCAGTGAGGGGGCGCCTCGCGCTTTCTTT.

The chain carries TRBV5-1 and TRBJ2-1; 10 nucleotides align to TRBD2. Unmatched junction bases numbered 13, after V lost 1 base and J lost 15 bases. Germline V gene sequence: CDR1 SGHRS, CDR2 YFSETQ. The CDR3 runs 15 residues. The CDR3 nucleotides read TGCGCCAGCAGCTTGCTGCTAGCGGGAGACACCGGGCCGTTCTTC. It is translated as CASSLLLAGDTGPFF. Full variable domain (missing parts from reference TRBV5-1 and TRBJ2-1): KAGVTQTPRYLIKTRGQQVTLSCSPISGHRSVSWYQQTPGQGLQFLFEYFSETQRNKGNFPGRFSGRQFSNSRSEMNVSTLELGDSALYLCASSLLLAGDTGPFFGPGTRLTVL.

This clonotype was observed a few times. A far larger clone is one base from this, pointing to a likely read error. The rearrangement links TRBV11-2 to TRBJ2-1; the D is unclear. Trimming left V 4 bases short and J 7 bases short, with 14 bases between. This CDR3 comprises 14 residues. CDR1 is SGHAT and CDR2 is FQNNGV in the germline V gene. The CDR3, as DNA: TGTGCCAGCAGCTCCCTAGGATCCCAGAATGAGCAGTTCTTC. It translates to CASSSLGSQNEQFF.

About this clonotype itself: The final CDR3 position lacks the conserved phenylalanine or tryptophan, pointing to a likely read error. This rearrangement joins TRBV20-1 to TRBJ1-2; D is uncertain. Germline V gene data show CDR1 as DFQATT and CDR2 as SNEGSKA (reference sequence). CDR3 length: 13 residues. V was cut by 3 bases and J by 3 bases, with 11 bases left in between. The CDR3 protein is CSARLERDYGYTL. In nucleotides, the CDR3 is TGCAGTGCTAGGCTGGAAAGGGACTATGGCTACACCTTA.

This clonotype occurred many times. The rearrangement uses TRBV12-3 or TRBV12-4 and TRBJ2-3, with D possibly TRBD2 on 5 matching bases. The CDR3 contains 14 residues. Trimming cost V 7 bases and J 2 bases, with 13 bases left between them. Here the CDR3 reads CASTGVRVTDTQYF. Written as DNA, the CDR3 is TGTGCCAGCACCGGGGTGAGAGTCACAGATACGCAGTATTTT.

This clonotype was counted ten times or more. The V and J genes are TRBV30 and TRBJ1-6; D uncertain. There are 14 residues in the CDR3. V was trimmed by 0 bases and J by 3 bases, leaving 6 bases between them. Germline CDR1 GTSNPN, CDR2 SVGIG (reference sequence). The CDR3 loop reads CAWSVLDYNSPLHF. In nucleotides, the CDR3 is TGTGCCTGGAGTGTACTTGACTATAATTCACCCCTCCACTTT.

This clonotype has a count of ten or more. CDR3 sequence (DNA): TGCGCCAGCAGTGAGCTAGGGCCAGATACGCAGTATTTT. It is translated as CASSELGPDTQYF. The rearrangement joins TRBV10-2 to TRBJ2-3; D is ambiguous. CDR1 WSHSY and CDR2 SAAADI come from the germline V gene. The V gene lost 2 bases and the J gene lost 4 bases, with 7 bases spanning the gap. The CDR3 is made up of 13 amino acids.

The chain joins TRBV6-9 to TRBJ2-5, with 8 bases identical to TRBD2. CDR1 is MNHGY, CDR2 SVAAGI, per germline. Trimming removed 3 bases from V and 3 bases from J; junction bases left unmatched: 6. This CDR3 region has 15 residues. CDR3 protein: CASSYLAGGKETQYF. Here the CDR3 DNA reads TGTGCCAGCAGTTACTTGGCGGGGGGAAAAGAGACCCAGTACTTC.

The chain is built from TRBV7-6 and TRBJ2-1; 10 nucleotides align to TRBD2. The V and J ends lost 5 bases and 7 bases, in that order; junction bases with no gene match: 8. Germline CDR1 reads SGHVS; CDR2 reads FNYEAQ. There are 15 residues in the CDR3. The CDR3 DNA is TGTGCCAGCAGCGCTAGCGGGAGTAGGGCTAATGAGCAGTTCTTC. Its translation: CASSASGSRANEQFF.

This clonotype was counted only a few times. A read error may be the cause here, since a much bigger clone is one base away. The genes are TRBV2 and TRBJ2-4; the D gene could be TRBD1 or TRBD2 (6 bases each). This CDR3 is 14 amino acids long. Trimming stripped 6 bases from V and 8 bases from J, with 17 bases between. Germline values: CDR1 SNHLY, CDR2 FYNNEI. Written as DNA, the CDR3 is TGTGCCAGCAGAGGGGGGACATGGGCCGACATTCAGTACTTC. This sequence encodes CASRGGTWADIQYF.

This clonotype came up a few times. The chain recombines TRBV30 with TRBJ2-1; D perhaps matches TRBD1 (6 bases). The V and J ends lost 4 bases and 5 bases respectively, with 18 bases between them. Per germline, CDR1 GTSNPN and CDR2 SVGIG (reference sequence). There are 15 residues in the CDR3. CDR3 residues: CAWTSGRGPNNEQFF. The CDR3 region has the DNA TGTGCCTGGACATCGGGCAGGGGACCCAACAATGAGCAGTTCTTC.

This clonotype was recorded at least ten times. CDR3 protein: CASSFAGEQFF. In nucleotides, the CDR3 is TGTGCCAGCAGCTTTGCGGGAGAGCAGTTCTTC. J is TRBJ2-1 and V is TRBV5-6; maybe TRBD2 (6 bases). The CDR3 loop spans 11 amino acids. Germline V gene sequence: CDR1 SGHDT, CDR2 YYEEEE. The V and J ends lost 2 bases and 10 bases respectively, with 7 bases between them. The full variable domain, with the rest looked up from reference TRBV5-6 and TRBJ2-1, is DAGVTQSPTHLIKTRGQQVTLRCSPKSGHDTVSWYQQALGQGPQFIFQYYEEEERQRGNFPDRFSGHQFPNYSSELNVNALLLGDSALYLCASSFAGEQFFGPGTRLTVL.

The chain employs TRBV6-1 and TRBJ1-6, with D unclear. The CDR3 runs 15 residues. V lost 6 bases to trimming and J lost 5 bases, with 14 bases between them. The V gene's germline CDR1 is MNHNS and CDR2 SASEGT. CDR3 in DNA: TGTGCCAGCAGCCAAGCTTACACAAATAATTCACCCCTCCACTTT. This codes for CASSQAYTNNSPLHF.

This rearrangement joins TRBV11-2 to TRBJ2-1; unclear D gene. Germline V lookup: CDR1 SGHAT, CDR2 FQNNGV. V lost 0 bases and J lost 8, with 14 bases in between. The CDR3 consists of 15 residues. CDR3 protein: CASSLDGRVIYEQFF. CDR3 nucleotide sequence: TGTGCCAGCAGCTTAGATGGACGAGTGATCTATGAGCAGTTCTTC.

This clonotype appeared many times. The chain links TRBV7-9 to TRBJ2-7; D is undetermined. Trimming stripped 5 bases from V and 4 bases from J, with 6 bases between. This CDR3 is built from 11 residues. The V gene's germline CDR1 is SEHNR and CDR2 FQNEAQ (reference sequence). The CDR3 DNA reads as TGTGCCAGCAGCCGGCAGTACGAGCAGTACTTC. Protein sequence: CASSRQYEQYF.

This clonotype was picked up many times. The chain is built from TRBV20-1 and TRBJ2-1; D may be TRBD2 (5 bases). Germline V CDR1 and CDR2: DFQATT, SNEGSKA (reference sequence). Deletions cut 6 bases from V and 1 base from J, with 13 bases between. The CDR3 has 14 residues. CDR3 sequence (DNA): TGCAGTGCCTCTGGGCGGGCGTCCTACAATGAGCAGTTCTTC. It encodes CSASGRASYNEQFF.

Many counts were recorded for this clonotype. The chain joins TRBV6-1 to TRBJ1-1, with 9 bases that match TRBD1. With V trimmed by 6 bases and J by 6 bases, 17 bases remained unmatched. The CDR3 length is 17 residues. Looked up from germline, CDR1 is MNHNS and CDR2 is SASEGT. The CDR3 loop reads CASRIRTGVGSPAEAFF. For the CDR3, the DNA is TGTGCCAGCAGAATTAGGACAGGGGTAGGTAGCCCGGCTGAAGCTTTCTTT.

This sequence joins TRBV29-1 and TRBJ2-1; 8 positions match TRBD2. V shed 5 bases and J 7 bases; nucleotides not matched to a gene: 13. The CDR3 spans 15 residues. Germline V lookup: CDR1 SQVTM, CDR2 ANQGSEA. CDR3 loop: CSVWATSGRRNEQFF. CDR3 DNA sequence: TGCAGCGTTTGGGCCACTAGCGGACGCCGGAATGAGCAGTTCTTC.

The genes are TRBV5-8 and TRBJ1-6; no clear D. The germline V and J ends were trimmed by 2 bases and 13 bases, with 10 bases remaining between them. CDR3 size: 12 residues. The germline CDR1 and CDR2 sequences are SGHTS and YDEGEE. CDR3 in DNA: TGTGCCAGCAGCTTAAATCCGCGGCCCCTCCACTTT. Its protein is CASSLNPRPLHF. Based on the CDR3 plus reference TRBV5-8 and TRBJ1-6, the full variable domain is EAGVTQSPTHLIKTRGQQATLRCSPISGHTSVYWYQQALGLGLQFLLWYDEGEERNRGNFPPRFSGRQFPNYSSELNVNALELEDSALYLCASSLNPRPLHFGNGTRLTVT.

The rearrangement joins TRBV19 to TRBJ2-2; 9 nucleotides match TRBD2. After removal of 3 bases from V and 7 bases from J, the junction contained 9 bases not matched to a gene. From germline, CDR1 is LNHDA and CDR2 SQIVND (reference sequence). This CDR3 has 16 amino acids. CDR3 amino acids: CASSIRAGGHIGELFF. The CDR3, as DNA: TGTGCCAGTAGTATCAGAGCGGGGGGTCACATCGGGGAGCTGTTTTTT.

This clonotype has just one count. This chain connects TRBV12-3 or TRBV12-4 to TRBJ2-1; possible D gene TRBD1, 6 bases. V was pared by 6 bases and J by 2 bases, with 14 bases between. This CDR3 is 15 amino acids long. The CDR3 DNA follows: TGTGCCAGCAGGAGCAGGGGTAACCCCTACAATGAGCAGTTCTTC. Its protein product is CASRSRGNPYNEQFF.

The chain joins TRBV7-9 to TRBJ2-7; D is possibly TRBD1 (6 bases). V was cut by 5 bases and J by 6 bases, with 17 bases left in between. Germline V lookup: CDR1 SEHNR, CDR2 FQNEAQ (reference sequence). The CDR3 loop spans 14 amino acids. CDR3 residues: CASSLWTDNSEQYF. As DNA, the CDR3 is TGTGCCAGCAGCCTTTGGACAGATAATTCCGAGCAGTACTTC.

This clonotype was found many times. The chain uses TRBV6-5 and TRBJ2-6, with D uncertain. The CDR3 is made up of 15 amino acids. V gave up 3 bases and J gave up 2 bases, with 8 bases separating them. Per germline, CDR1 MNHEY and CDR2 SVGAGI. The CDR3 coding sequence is TGTGCCAGCAGTTATGGGATCGCTGGGGCCAACGTCCTGACTTTC. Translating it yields CASSYGIAGANVLTF.

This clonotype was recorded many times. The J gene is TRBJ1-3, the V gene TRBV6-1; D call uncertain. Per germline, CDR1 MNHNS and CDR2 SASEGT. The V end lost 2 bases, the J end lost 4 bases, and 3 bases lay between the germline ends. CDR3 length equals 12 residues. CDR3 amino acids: CASSEWGNTIYF. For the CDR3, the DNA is TGTGCCAGCAGTGAATGGGGAAACACCATATATTTT.

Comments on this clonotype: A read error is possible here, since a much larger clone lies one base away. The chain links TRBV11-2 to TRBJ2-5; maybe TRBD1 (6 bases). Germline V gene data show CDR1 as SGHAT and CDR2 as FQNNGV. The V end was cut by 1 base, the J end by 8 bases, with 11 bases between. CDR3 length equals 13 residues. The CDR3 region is CASSLAGADTQYF. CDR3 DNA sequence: TGTGCCAGCAGCTTAGCAGGGGCGGATACCCAGTACTTC. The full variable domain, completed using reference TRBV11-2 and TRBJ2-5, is EAGVAQSPRYKIIEKRQSVAFWCNPISGHATLYWYQQILGQGPKLLIQFQNNGVVDDSQLPKDRFSAERLKGVDSTLKIQPAKLEDSAVYLCASSLAGADTQYFGPGTRLLVL.

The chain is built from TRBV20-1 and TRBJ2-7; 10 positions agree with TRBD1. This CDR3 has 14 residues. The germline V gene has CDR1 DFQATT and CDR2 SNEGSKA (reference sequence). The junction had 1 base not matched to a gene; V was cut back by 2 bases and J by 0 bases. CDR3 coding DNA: TGCAGTGCTAGACGGGACAGGGGCTCCTACGAGCAGTACTTC. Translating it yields CSARRDRGSYEQYF.

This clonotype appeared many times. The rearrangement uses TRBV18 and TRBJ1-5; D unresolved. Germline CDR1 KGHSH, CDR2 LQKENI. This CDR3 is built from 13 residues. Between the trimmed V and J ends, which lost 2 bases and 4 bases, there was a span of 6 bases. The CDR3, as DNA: TGTGCCAGCTCACCAGACATGAATCAGCCCCAGCATTTT. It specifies CASSPDMNQPQHF.

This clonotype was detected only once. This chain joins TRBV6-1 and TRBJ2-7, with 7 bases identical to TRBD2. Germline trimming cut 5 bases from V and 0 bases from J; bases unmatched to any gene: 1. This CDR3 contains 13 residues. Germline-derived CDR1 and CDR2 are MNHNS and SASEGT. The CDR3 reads CASSSGVSYEQYF. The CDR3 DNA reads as TGTGCCAGCAGTAGCGGGGTCTCCTACGAGCAGTACTTC.

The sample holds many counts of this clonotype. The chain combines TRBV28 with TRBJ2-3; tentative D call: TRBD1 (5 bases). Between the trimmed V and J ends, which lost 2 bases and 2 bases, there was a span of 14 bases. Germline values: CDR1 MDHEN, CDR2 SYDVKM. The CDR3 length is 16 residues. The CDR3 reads CASSLTVTGTTDTQYF. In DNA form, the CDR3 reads TGTGCCAGCAGTTTAACCGTAACAGGTACCACAGATACGCAGTATTTT.

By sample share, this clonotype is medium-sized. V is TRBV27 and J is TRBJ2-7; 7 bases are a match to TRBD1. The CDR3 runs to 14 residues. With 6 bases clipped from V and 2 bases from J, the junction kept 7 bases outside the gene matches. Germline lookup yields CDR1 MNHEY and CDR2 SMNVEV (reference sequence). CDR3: CASSYRQGTYEQYF. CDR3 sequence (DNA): TGTGCCAGCAGCTACCGACAGGGAACCTACGAGCAGTACTTC.